A selection of T cell receptor beta chains follows, all from one sample in a study of patients and donors after allogeneic stem cell transplantation. TCRdb processed the RT-PCR reads anew with MiXCR; each CDR3 protein has one entry. Of 800,000 to 1,000,000 distinct CDR3 sequences in the sample, roughly 17% are singletons; the top ten hold roughly 6.4%. Sequencing was carried out using blood, either unsorted or a sorted T cell fraction (not recorded which). Receptors were obtained from a human donor who was either an allogeneic HSCT recipient or a stem cell or donor lymphocyte infusion donor (not recorded which). It is not recorded whose cells these are; they may come from a transplant donor. The CDR3 runs from the conserved cysteine through the conserved F or W. Fields, in order: J gene, D gene, clone size, V gene, CDR3 protein, CDR3 DNA. A D gene is named only where the DNA matches it firmly. Size is omitted from some rows. Given values are once, few, many or a class for expanded clones.

>TRBJ1-5|.|few|TRBV5-5
CASSLAQGDQPQHF
TGTGCCAGCAGCTTGGCTCAGGGTGATCAGCCCCAGCATTTT
>TRBJ1-4|.|.|TRBV7-2
CASSLWGHSNEKLFF
TGTGCCAGCAGCTTATGGGGACATTCAAATGAAAAACTGTTTTTT
>TRBJ2-2|.|.|TRBV3-1
CASSPNRAMTGELFF
TGTGCCAGCAGCCCTAACAGGGCAATGACCGGGGAGCTGTTTTTT
>TRBJ2-5|.|.|TRBV12-3/TRBV12-4
CASSLVGRVGAQYF
TGTGCCAGCAGTTTAGTCGGACGGGTGGGGGCCCAGTACTTC
>TRBJ1-6|.|few|TRBV2
CASRRDKGSPLHF
TGTGCCAGCAGAAGGGATAAGGGGTCACCCCTCCACTTT
>TRBJ2-1|TRBD1|.|TRBV7-6
CASSPFSDRGLGNEQFF
TGTGCCAGCAGCCCTTTCTCTGACAGGGGATTGGGTAATGAGCAGTTCTTC
>TRBJ2-5|TRBD1|.|TRBV20-1
CSARARGPKTQYF
TGCAGTGCTAGGGCCAGGGGGCCAAAGACCCAGTACTTC
>TRBJ2-5|.|few|TRBV7-9
CASSRPGAQETQYF
TGTGCCAGCAGCAGACCCGGGGCACAAGAGACCCAGTACTTC
>TRBJ2-5|TRBD2|.|TRBV14
CASSFGTSGKLQETQYF
TGTGCCAGCAGCTTCGGGACTAGCGGGAAATTACAAGAGACCCAGTACTTC
>TRBJ2-5|.|few|TRBV20-1
CSARGRGRNQETQYF
TGCAGTGCTAGAGGGCGGGGGCGCAACCAAGAGACCCAGTACTTC
>TRBJ2-5|TRBD2|.|TRBV20-1
CSARDLSVLTSGGQETQYF
TGCAGTGCTAGAGATCTTAGCGTCTTGACTAGCGGGGGCCAAGAGACCCAGTACTTC
>TRBJ2-2|.|.|TRBV7-9
CASSLGSFFTGELFF
TGTGCCAGCAGCTTAGGTAGCTTCTTCACCGGGGAGCTGTTTTTT
>TRBJ2-1|.|few|TRBV12-3/TRBV12-4
CASNNGGGSSYNEQFF
TGTGCCAGCAATAATGGGGGCGGGAGCTCCTACAATGAGCAGTTCTTC
>TRBJ1-1|TRBD1|few|TRBV28
CASWTLGQPNTEAFF
TGTGCCAGCTGGACACTGGGACAGCCGAACACTGAAGCTTTCTTT
>TRBJ2-1|.|many|TRBV20-1
CSARRPTGYNEQFF
TGCAGTGCTAGACGCCCCACGGGTTACAATGAGCAGTTCTTC
>TRBJ1-1|.|many|TRBV5-1
CASSLYGEGNTEAFF
TGCGCCAGCAGCTTGTACGGGGAGGGTAACACTGAAGCTTTCTTT
>TRBJ1-1|TRBD1|few|TRBV12-3/TRBV12-4
CASSLRGRRQGFGTEAFF
TGTGCCAGCAGTTTAAGAGGGCGCAGACAGGGCTTTGGCACTGAAGCTTTCTTT
>TRBJ2-1|.|many|TRBV7-2
CASSLVTSPNEQFF
TGTGCCAGCAGCTTAGTAACTAGTCCCAATGAGCAGTTCTTC
>TRBJ1-1|.|few|TRBV6-5
CASSGGSVAFF
TGTGCCAGCAGTGGGGGGAGCGTGGCTTTCTTT
>TRBJ1-1|.|many|TRBV7-2
CASSFIRNTEAFF
TGTGCCAGCAGCTTTATCAGGAACACTGAAGCTTTCTTT
>TRBJ1-1|.|.|TRBV12-3/TRBV12-4
CATGTEAFF
TGTGCCACCGGAACTGAAGCTTTCTTT
>TRBJ1-5|.|.|TRBV25-1
CASSASPDKGNQPQHF
TGTGCCAGCAGTGCCTCCCCGGACAAGGGCAATCAGCCCCAGCATTTT
>TRBJ2-3|.|few|TRBV5-1
CASRPGTPVTDTQYF
TGCGCCAGCAGACCCGGGACACCAGTCACAGATACGCAGTATTTT
>TRBJ2-7|TRBD2|.|TRBV7-6
CASSFPRPGLAGGNSYEQYF
TGTGCCAGCAGCTTCCCCCGGCCGGGACTAGCGGGAGGAAACTCCTACGAGCAGTACTTC
>TRBJ2-2|TRBD2|few|TRBV11-2
CASSLVTRTSGSLGTGELFF
TGTGCCAGCAGCTTAGTTACTAGGACTAGCGGGAGTCTCGGCACCGGGGAGCTGTTTTTT
>TRBJ1-2|TRBD1|.|TRBV30
CAWSVKDRIYGYTF
TGTGCCTGGAGTGTAAAGGACAGGATCTATGGCTACACCTTC
>TRBJ2-5|TRBD1|.|TRBV5-1
CASSRGTGRQETQYF
TGCGCCAGCTCCAGAGGGACAGGGAGGCAAGAGACCCAGTACTTC
>TRBJ2-1|TRBD2|few|TRBV12-3/TRBV12-4
CASSLRASGIPHNEQFF
TGTGCCAGCAGTTTACGGGCTAGCGGGATCCCCCACAATGAGCAGTTCTTC
>TRBJ2-2|TRBD2|few|TRBV9
CASSVGGGFAGELFF
TGTGCCAGCAGCGTAGGGGGAGGGTTTGCCGGGGAGCTGTTTTTT
>TRBJ1-1|TRBD1|few|TRBV6-1
CASSGTGGWTEAFF
TGTGCCAGCAGTGGGACAGGGGGCTGGACTGAAGCTTTCTTT
>TRBJ2-3|.|.|TRBV5-6
CASSLGRGHTDTQYF
TGTGCCAGCAGCTTAGGGAGGGGACACACAGATACGCAGTATTTT
>TRBJ1-1|.|once|TRBV2
CASSGMGAFF
TGTGCCAGCAGTGGAATGGGGGCTTTCTTT
>TRBJ1-2|.|few|TRBV20-1
CSASSGQLNGYTF
TGCAGTGCTTCAAGCGGACAGCTGAATGGCTACACCTTC
>TRBJ2-5|TRBD1|many|TRBV12-3/TRBV12-4
CASTFGGTGGILETQYF
TGTGCCAGCACCTTTGGTGGGACAGGGGGCATTTTGGAGACCCAGTACTTC
>TRBJ2-5|TRBD2|few|TRBV20-1
CSARDPLPSGRAPETQYF
TGCAGTGCTAGAGATCCCCTTCCTAGCGGGAGGGCCCCAGAGACCCAGTACTTC
>TRBJ2-2|.|many|TRBV5-1
CASSLVGKNTGELFF
TGCGCCAGCAGCTTGGTCGGGAAGAACACCGGGGAGCTGTTTTTT
>TRBJ2-5|.|few|TRBV7-9
CASSPTRGHEEETQYF
TGTGCCAGCAGCCCAACCCGGGGTCACGAAGAAGAGACCCAGTACTTC
>TRBJ2-4|TRBD1|few|TRBV20-1
CSANGKKGQHHNIQYF
TGCAGTGCTAATGGAAAGAAGGGACAGCACCATAACATTCAGTACTTC
>TRBJ2-2|.|few|TRBV29-1
CSAGHTNTGELFF
TGCAGCGCTGGACATACGAACACCGGGGAGCTGTTTTTT